In this sample, the clone carrying this TCR beta chain turned up a few times. Its antigen is undetermined. This entry comes from a study of shared clonotypes between healthy human individuals. Overall study context: Two women and three men aged 18 to 49 made up the donors. Study-wide results and caveats: Despite large depth, sorted-subset datasets appeared incompletely sequenced.

Nashville, Tennessee was home to all donors, each a Caucasian adult. Trimming removed 0 bases at V and 0 bases at J, with 8 bases between. This CDR3 region has 15 residues. Germline V lookup: CDR1 SGHDN, CDR2 FVKESK. The method was immunoSEQ multiplex PCR; TCRdb's version includes in-frame clones alone and lacks a portion of them. Here the sample spans about 2,500,000 clones, approximately 94% being singletons. V usage is TRBV14 and J usage is TRBJ1-1, with D hard to call. This receptor was identified in a man between 18 and 29 years old in good health. Sequencing input: naive CD4+ T cells sorted from blood. Subset noted: CD45RA+ positively selected. CDR3 DNA: TGTGCCAGCAGCCAAGACGTTACGTTGAACACTGAAGCTTTCTTT. This gives the protein CASSQDVTLNTEAFF.